These 13 T cell receptor beta chains came from one sample sequenced in a study of blood T cells in healthy people across ages. A second PCR of 7 to 11 cycles used a sample-barcoded 5' primer and a J-beta primer mix. TCRdb reprocessed the 5' RACE reads via MiXCR and lists one record per CDR3 protein. Here the sample spans approximately 810,000 distinct CDR3 sequences, under 35% being singletons. Material for sequencing was blood. These receptors were obtained from a woman older than 75 in good health.

V gene TRBV20-1 combines with J gene TRBJ2-1; no clear D gene. Germline V gene data show CDR1 as DFQATT and CDR2 as SNEGSKA (reference sequence). The CDR3 contains 12 residues. The V end lost 4 bases, the J end lost 8 bases, and 12 bases lay between the germline ends. CDR3 nucleotide sequence: TGCAGTGCTATCGGACCTGGGGATGAGCAGTTCTTC. Protein: CSAIGPGDEQFF.

This clonotype was seen at least ten times. The chain is built from TRBV11-2 and TRBJ2-7; a possible D gene is TRBD2 (6 bases). Germline CDR1 is SGHAT and CDR2 is FQNNGV. The CDR3 spans 16 residues. V shed 5 bases and J shed 1 base, with 18 bases lying between them. The CDR3 sequence: CASSGRRESPSYEQYF. CDR3 coding DNA: TGTGCCAGCAGCGGCCGCCGGGAGTCCCCTTCCTACGAGCAGTACTTC.

This clonotype has at least ten counts. This chain uses TRBV5-1 with TRBJ2-5; TRBD2 is a possible D gene (7 bases). This CDR3 has 13 amino acids. Trimming cost V 4 bases and J 3 bases, with 10 bases left between them. Germline CDR1 SGHRS, CDR2 YFSETQ. DNA for the CDR3: TGCGCCAGCAGCGGGGGGGGCAAAGAGACCCAGTACTTC. Translated, it gives CASSGGGKETQYF.

This clonotype has at least ten counts. The genes are TRBV20-1 and TRBJ2-1, with 9 bases aligning to TRBD2. This CDR3 is built from 17 residues. V shed 1 base, J shed 0 bases, and the junction held 7 bases outside the gene matches. Germline V gene sequence: CDR1 DFQATT, CDR2 SNEGSKA (reference sequence). CDR3 DNA sequence: TGCAGTGCTAGAGGGGGACTAGCCCAAGGCTCCTACAATGAGCAGTTCTTC. This gives the protein CSARGGLAQGSYNEQFF.

A few counts support this clonotype. The rearrangement uses TRBV18 and TRBJ1-6; D possibly corresponds to TRBD1 (6 bases). V lost 4 bases to trimming and J lost 7 bases, with 14 bases between them. CDR3 length equals 15 residues. The germline gives CDR1 KGHSH, CDR2 LQKENI. The CDR3 here is CASSQTRDTNSPLHF. The CDR3 bases are TGTGCCAGCTCACAAACTCGGGACACCAATTCACCCCTCCACTTT.

The rearrangement joins TRBV6-5 to TRBJ2-4, with a tentative D call TRBD1 (6 bases). The J call may be incorrect, as the DNA end agrees better with TRBJ2-5. Germline CDR1 MNHEY, CDR2 SVGAGI. The CDR3 length is 15 residues. CDR3 protein: CASRIGRERGETQYF. CDR3 DNA sequence: TGTGCCAGCAGAATCGGCAGGGAAAGGGGGGAGACCCAGTACTTC.

This clonotype was seen a few times. The chain has TRBV9 and TRBJ2-1, with 8 bases lining up with TRBD1. Per germline, CDR1 SGDLS and CDR2 YYNGEE. This CDR3 spans 15 amino acids. J gave up 8 bases and V 0 bases, and 7 bases lay outside the gene matches. For the CDR3, the DNA is TGTGCCAGCAGCGTAGGGCCAGGGGGCGCGGATGAGCAGTTCTTC. The encoded protein is CASSVGPGGADEQFF.

This clonotype was observed at least ten times. The gene calls are TRBV20-1 and TRBJ2-5; D ambiguous. This CDR3 has 13 residues. Deletions cut 2 bases from V and 4 bases from J, with 11 bases between. Per the germline V gene, CDR1 is DFQATT and CDR2 is SNEGSKA (reference sequence). Here the CDR3 reads CSARPQDRETQYF. CDR3 DNA: TGCAGTGCTAGACCCCAAGACCGAGAGACCCAGTACTTC.

This clonotype came up many times. The J gene is TRBJ1-2, the V gene TRBV6-6; D not certain. Germline V gene data show CDR1 as MNHNY and CDR2 as SVGAGI (reference sequence). The CDR3 is 15 amino acids. The V gene lost 4 bases and the J gene lost 4 bases, with 16 bases spanning the gap. The CDR3 loop reads CASSSTRQTLYGYTF. The CDR3 nucleotides read TGTGCCAGCAGTTCGACCAGACAAACCCTCTATGGCTACACCTTC.

In this sample, this clonotype turned up a few times. The rearrangement joins TRBV5-6 to TRBJ2-5; possibly TRBD1 or TRBD2 for D (6 bases each). Germline CDR1 reads SGHDT; CDR2 reads YYEEEE. CDR3 length: 15 residues. Trimming shortened V by 1 base and J by 4 bases, and 14 bases separated the two germline ends. The CDR3 sequence is CASSLSLGGGETQYF. DNA of the CDR3: TGTGCCAGCAGCTTGTCGTTAGGGGGAGGAGAGACCCAGTACTTC.

This clonotype was seen at least ten times. V is TRBV20-1 and J is TRBJ1-2; D is uncertain. V lost 0 bases, J lost 0 bases, and 11 bases lay in between. The CDR3 sequence is 15 residues long. Germline V gene sequence: CDR1 DFQATT, CDR2 SNEGSKA (reference sequence). This CDR3 reads CSARDLRRANYGYTF. The CDR3 coding sequence is TGCAGTGCTAGAGATCTGCGGAGGGCTAACTATGGCTACACCTTC.

V gene TRBV3-1 combines with J gene TRBJ2-3; either TRBD1 or TRBD2 may fit D (5 bases each). CDR3 size: 14 residues. Looked up from germline, CDR1 is LGHDT and CDR2 is YNNKEL (reference sequence). The germline V and J ends were trimmed by 4 bases and 11 bases, with 19 bases remaining between them. CDR3: CASSLRWDQDEQYF. The CDR3 nucleotides are TGTGCCAGCAGCCTCCGCTGGGACCAAGACGAGCAGTATTTT.

This clonotype was observed at least ten times. V gene TRBV21-1 combines with J gene TRBJ2-3; TRBD2 is the table's D call and was not checked against the DNA. TRBV21-1 represents a pseudogene. The CDR3 covers 17 residues. CDR3 residues: CASSKDGLAGSTDTQYF. The CDR3 nucleotides read TGTGCCAGCAGCAAAGATGGGCTAGCGGGGAGCACAGATACGCAGTATTTT.